The source of this T cell receptor (beta chain) is a study of a mutant IDH1 vaccine in newly diagnosed glioma. Study-level information: Across weeks 1, 3, 5, 7, 11, 15, 19 and 23, patients received a vaccination each time, eight in all. Vaccine dosing followed radiotherapy by 4-6 weeks, or accompanied temozolomide cycles.

Study conclusions and caveats: Vaccine-induced responses were seen in approximately 93% of patients, spanning several MHC alleles.

J lost 7 bases, V lost 0 bases, and 10 bases had no gene match. The CDR3 length is 15 residues. Germline V gene sequence: CDR1 SQVTM, CDR2 ANQGSEA. The time point is: week 23, last vaccination. All doses held 300 ug of mutant IDH1 20-mer peptide, with topical imiquimod. Donor tumors were new WHO grade 3 or 4 IDH1-mutant, ATRX-lost astrocytomas. Comment on this clone: Its target is unknown.

Sequenced by immunoSEQ multiplex PCR; TCRdb stores in-frame clones only, minus some. The table records about 77,000 clones, 85% to 90% of them present only once. This receptor was obtained from a woman aged 50 to 60 with glioma. The material was PBMCs, obtained from a glioma patient whose treatment included an IDH1 peptide vaccine. The V gene is TRBV29-1, the J gene TRBJ2-5; 8 nucleotides agree with TRBD1. This CDR3 reads CSVEEWQGAGGTQYF. The CDR3 nucleotides read TGCAGCGTTGAAGAGTGGCAGGGGGCTGGAGGGACCCAGTACTTC.